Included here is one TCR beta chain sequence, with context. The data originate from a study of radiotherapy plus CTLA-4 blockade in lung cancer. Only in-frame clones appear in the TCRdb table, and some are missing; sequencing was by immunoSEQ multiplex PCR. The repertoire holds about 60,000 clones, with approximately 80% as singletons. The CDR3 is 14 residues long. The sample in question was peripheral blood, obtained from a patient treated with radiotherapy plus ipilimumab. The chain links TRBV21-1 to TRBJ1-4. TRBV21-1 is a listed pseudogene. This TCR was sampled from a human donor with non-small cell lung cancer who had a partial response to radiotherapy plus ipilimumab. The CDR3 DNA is TGTGCCAGCAGCACAAGTGGACTTAATGAAAAACTGTTTTTT. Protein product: CASSTSGLNEKLFF.